This T cell receptor (beta chain) was documented in a study of control samples from healthy donors and cancer patients. Method: immunoSEQ multiplex PCR; TCRdb's copy keeps in-frame clones and lacks some. The top ten hold around 2% of the sample, which has 170,000 or so clones, around 92% seen once. CDR1 is SGHNT and CDR2 is YYREEE in the germline V gene (reference sequence). Trimming shortened V by 3 bases and J by 5 bases, and 17 bases separated the two germline ends. The CDR3 totals 15 residues. This clonotype was obtained from a woman aged 40 to 50 in good health. Sequences were obtained from blood. The chain combines TRBV5-4 with TRBJ1-2; D is unresolved. As DNA, the CDR3 is TGTGCCAGCAGCTCTAGGCAGGTTGCTATATATGGCTACACCTTC. This gives the protein CASSSRQVAIYGYTF. Variable domain in full (rest from reference TRBV5-4 and TRBJ1-2): ETGVTQSPTHLIKTRGQQVTLRCSSQSGHNTVSWYQQALGQGPQFIFQYYREEENGRGNFPPRFSGLQFPNYSSELNVNALELDDSALYLCASSSRQVAIYGYTFGSGTRLTVV.